This T cell receptor (beta chain) was identified in a study of blood T cell repertoires in COVID-19. The germline V gene encodes CDR1 SQVTM and CDR2 ANQGSEA. Unmatched junction bases numbered 3, after V lost 4 bases and J lost 8 bases. The CDR3 has 13 residues. Clones were sequenced by immunoSEQ multiplex PCR, and TCRdb holds only the in-frame ones, with some missing. Of a few hundred thousand clones in the sample, 89% are singletons; the top ten hold roughly 1.2%. This clonotype was obtained from a man aged 35 to 55 with acute or convalescent COVID-19. The chain uses TRBV29-1 and TRBJ2-6, with 9 bases lining up with TRBD1. Sequenced material: peripheral blood. As DNA, the CDR3 is TGCAGCGTTGTGACAGGGGGTACCAACGTCCTGACTTTC. The encoded protein is CSVVTGGTNVLTF.